A single sample gave rise to the 16 T cell receptor beta chains below, sequenced in a study of OX40 agonist ivuxolimab in advanced cancers. TCRdb's table, derived via immunoSEQ multiplex PCR, lists solely in-frame clones and lacks some. Among 96,000 or so clones, roughly 88% were seen once, and the ten largest hold around 1.6%. The sequenced sample was CD4+ or CD8+ T cells sorted from blood, obtained in a trial of the OX40 agonist ivuxolimab. Receptors originate from an adult with an advanced solid tumor such as melanoma, head and neck, liver or kidney cancer.

The CDR3 DNA reads TGTGCCAGCAGCAACAGGGACCCAGGGAACACTGAAGCTTTCTTT. It translates to CASSNRDPGNTEAFF. This chain uses TRBV21-1 with TRBJ1-1. TRBV21-1 is marked as a pseudogene. The CDR3 extends over 15 amino acids.

V usage is TRBV6-5 and J usage is TRBJ2-3, with D perhaps TRBD1 (6 bases). Germline V gives CDR1 MNHEY, CDR2 SVGAGI. Trimming removed 6 bases at V and 2 bases at J, with 12 bases between. CDR3 size: 14 residues. The CDR3 protein is CASSPGQFTDTQYF. CDR3 bases: TGTGCCAGCAGCCCCGGACAGTTCACAGATACGCAGTATTTT.

The chain is built from TRBV7-2 and TRBJ2-3; D might be TRBD2 (5 bases). The CDR3 contains 15 residues. Germline assignment: CDR1 SGHTA and CDR2 FQGNSA. V lost 0 bases and J lost 2, with 9 bases in between. Here the CDR3 reads CASSLARGSTDTQYF. In nucleotides, the CDR3 is TGTGCCAGCAGCTTAGCCAGAGGGTCCACAGATACGCAGTATTTT.

CDR3 DNA sequence: TGTGCCAGCAGTGAACCGCCTTACAATGAGCAGTTCTTC. Encoded protein: CASSEPPYNEQFF. The rearrangement links TRBV6-1 to TRBJ2-1; D is undetermined. This CDR3 has 13 amino acids. V was pared by 2 bases and J by 4 bases, with 6 bases between. In germline, CDR1 is MNHNS, CDR2 SASEGT.

CDR3 protein: CAIRGAEGGTSGRAGPYEQYF. In DNA, the CDR3 is TGTGCCATCAGGGGGGCGGAGGGGGGGACTAGCGGGAGGGCCGGTCCCTACGAGCAGTACTTC. This sequence joins TRBV10-3 and TRBJ2-7, with TRBD2 matching 16 bases. The germline CDR1 and CDR2 sequences are ENHRY and SYGVKD. J was trimmed by 2 bases and V by 6 bases; bases with no gene match: 19. The CDR3 sequence is 21 residues long.

The chain employs TRBV7-2 and TRBJ2-5; D ambiguous. The CDR3 spans 13 residues. With 4 bases removed from V and 7 bases from J, the gap between germline ends came to 13 bases. The germline CDR1 and CDR2 sequences are SGHTA and FQGNSA. CDR3 DNA: TGTGCCAGCAGCTCCATAAGTTATGGGACCCAGTACTTC. As protein: CASSSISYGTQYF.

The chain has TRBV19 and TRBJ2-4; 10 bases line up with TRBD1. Per germline, CDR1 LNHDA and CDR2 SQIVND (reference sequence). The CDR3 is 16 residues long. Losses at the gene ends were 3 bases for V and 1 base for J; bases not matched to a gene: 3. The CDR3 loop is CASSIQGQGAKNIQYF. The CDR3 bases are TGTGCCAGTAGTATTCAGGGACAGGGGGCCAAAAACATTCAGTACTTC.

J is TRBJ1-5 and V is TRBV19; possible D gene TRBD1, 5 bases. Germline CDR1 is LNHDA and CDR2 is SQIVND (reference sequence). This CDR3 is built from 16 residues. Trimming removed 4 bases from V and 7 bases from J, with 20 bases in between. CDR3: CASSNPGKGMGQPQHF. In DNA form, the CDR3 reads TGTGCCAGTAGTAACCCTGGGAAGGGGATGGGACAGCCCCAGCATTTT. Complete variable domain (other parts from reference TRBV19 and TRBJ1-5): DGGITQSPKYLFRKEGQNVTLSCEQNLNHDAMYWYRQDPGQGLRLIYYSQIVNDFQKGDIAEGYSVSREKKESFPLTVTSAQKNPTAFYLCASSNPGKGMGQPQHFGDGTRLSIL.

This clone was counted once. The rearrangement links TRBV7-3 to TRBJ1-1; 8 positions match TRBD1. Germline assignment: CDR1 SGHTA and CDR2 FQGTGA. V dropped 4 bases and J dropped 6; count of bases not matched to a gene: 7. This CDR3 has 14 residues. CDR3 nucleotide sequence: TGTGCCAGCAGCTCCCAAACAGGGGGTGCTGAAGCTTTCTTT. It codes for CASSSQTGGAEAFF.

The J gene is TRBJ2-3, the V gene TRBV27; 8 positions agree with TRBD2. J was trimmed by 0 bases and V by 2 bases; bases with no gene match: 4. CDR3 length equals 16 residues. Germline lookup yields CDR1 MNHEY and CDR2 SMNVEV (reference sequence). CDR3 coding DNA: TGTGCCAGCAGTTTACCCCCGGGGGGGAGCACAGATACGCAGTATTTT. Protein sequence: CASSLPPGGSTDTQYF.

The chain has TRBV14 and TRBJ2-1, with 7 bases aligning to TRBD2. CDR3 size: 16 residues. CDR1 and CDR2 (germline): SGHDN, FVKESK. The V gene end was trimmed by 4 bases and the J gene end by 7 bases; junction bases not matched to a gene: 13. The CDR3 sequence: CASSLLAGDFGNEQFF. CDR3 DNA: TGTGCCAGCAGCCTCCTGGCGGGAGATTTCGGAAATGAGCAGTTCTTC.

The chain carries TRBV27 and TRBJ2-3; possibly TRBD2 for D (6 bases). Germline CDR1 reads MNHEY; CDR2 reads SMNVEV (reference sequence). This CDR3 contains 16 residues. V was shortened by 5 bases and J by 3 bases, with 18 bases between the two germline ends. The CDR3, as DNA: TGTGCCAGCAGTCGGCAGACACCTGCGGGGACAGATACGCAGTATTTT. Its protein is CASSRQTPAGTDTQYF.

Remarks on this clone: One end of the junction fails to match germline, which may point to a read error. This chain joins TRBV12-5 and TRBJ2-7, with no clear D. From germline, CDR1 is LGHNT and CDR2 FRNRAP. This CDR3 is built from 13 residues. CDR3 coding DNA: TGTGCTAGTGGTTTGGTAAAGGGCAGGCACCTACCCTTC. Its translation is CASGLVKGRHLPF.

The genes are TRBV10-3 and TRBJ2-6, with D possibly being TRBD1 (5 bases). Germline V gene sequence: CDR1 ENHRY, CDR2 SYGVKD. The CDR3 totals 14 residues. V dropped 11 bases and J dropped 4 bases, with 15 bases sitting between them. The CDR3 spells CAASDSSGANVLTF. In DNA, the CDR3 is TGTGCCGCCAGCGACAGTTCCGGGGCCAACGTCCTGACTTTC.

The chain combines TRBV7-3 with TRBJ2-1, with no clear D. Trimming took 5 bases from V and 6 from J, leaving 8 bases between them. The CDR3 has 12 amino acids. The germline V gene has CDR1 SGHTA and CDR2 FQGTGA. CDR3 sequence: CASSPRANEQFF. The CDR3 region has the DNA TGTGCCAGCAGCCCACGGGCCAATGAGCAGTTCTTC.

The chain combines TRBV28 with TRBJ2-1; 8 bases fit TRBD1. Germline values: CDR1 MDHEN, CDR2 SYDVKM. This CDR3 comprises 15 residues. Trimming removed 8 bases from V and 6 bases from J; junction bases left unmatched: 12. CDR3 in DNA: TGTGCCAGCGGGTACCGGGACAGGCCCATCAATGAGCAGTTCTTC. Encoded protein: CASGYRDRPINEQFF.